This TCR beta chain comes out of a study of T cells in women clearing cervical HPV infection. Study findings and constraints: Cases carried less TRBV6-7 than controls: approximately 0.1% versus 0.16%.

Points on this clone: Its antigen is currently unknown. The CDR3 end lies 3 residues beyond the end of the read and is filled in from the germline J gene.

CDR1 and CDR2 from the germline V gene are MNHNS and SASEGT. Trimming shortened V by 2 bases and J by 3 bases, and 17 bases separated the two germline ends. The CDR3 extends over 16 amino acids. Sequencing used immunoSEQ multiplex PCR; TCRdb keeps in-frame clones, though not all of them. This sample carries 40,000 to 60,000 clones, with 0.8% to 1% going to the ten biggest clones. Each participant carried one incident cervical HPV16 infection only. HPV was found by MY09/MY11 PCR and dot-blot genotyping. The receptor comes from a woman aged 18-70 years with a cervical HPV16 infection that either progressed to CIN3+ or cleared (not recorded which). The rearrangement joins TRBV6-1 to TRBJ2-7, with a possible D match to TRBD1 (6 bases). The sequenced material came from blood buffy coat. CDR3 sequence reads: CASSEPNMNRVYEQYF. The CDR3 DNA, read in part, is TGTGCCAGCAGTGAACCAAACATGAACAGGGTCTACGAG.